Presented here are 32 T cell receptor beta chains from one specimen sequenced in a study of tumor and adjacent non-tumor tissue in lung cancer. A modified ARM-PCR protocol with three rounds of nested PCR amplified TCRbeta. A single record per CDR3 protein comes from TCRdb applying MiXCR to the multiplex PCR reads. The repertoire includes roughly 76,000 distinct CDR3 sequences, under 70% of them detected once, and 10% to 15% sits in the top ten. This sample's RNA came from whole unsorted tissue. The sequenced sample consisted of lung tumor tissue. The receptors stem from a woman aged 70 to 79 with non-small cell lung cancer.

The J gene is TRBJ2-1, the V gene TRBV11-1; D perhaps matches TRBD2 (6 bases). Trimming cost V 5 bases and J 12 bases, with 20 bases left between them. Germline V gene lookup returns CDR1 SGHAT and CDR2 FQDESV (reference sequence). This CDR3 comprises 14 residues. The CDR3: CASSPLEGRYMQFF. The CDR3 region has the DNA TGTGCCAGCAGCCCGCTGGAGGGCCGCTATATGCAGTTCTTC.

As regards this clonotype: Compared with germline, one end of the junction differs, possibly owing to a read error. The V and J genes are TRBV5-1 and TRBJ1-1; 7 positions agree with TRBD1. The CDR3 consists of 14 residues. Germline assignment: CDR1 SGHRS and CDR2 YFSETQ. CDR3 amino acids: CAGSQQGEGTEAFF. The CDR3 coding sequence is TGTGCCGGCAGCCAGCAGGGGGAGGGCACTGAAGCTTTCTTT.

Remarks on this clonotype: The germline gene is not matched at one end of the junction; a read error may be the cause. CDR3 in DNA: TGTGCCGGCAGTTATACTAGCGGGATCACAGATACGCAGTATTTT. It yields the protein CAGSYTSGITDTQYF. The chain carries TRBV6-6 and TRBJ2-3; 10 bases fit TRBD2. The V gene's germline CDR1 is MNHNY and CDR2 SVGAGI (reference sequence). There are 15 residues in the CDR3.

V gene TRBV15 combines with J gene TRBJ1-5, with a weak D call TRBD1 (6 bases). Germline V gene lookup returns CDR1 LNHNV and CDR2 YYDKDF (reference sequence). V shed 6 bases and J shed 1 base, with 13 bases lying between them. The CDR3 is 15 amino acids. This CDR3 is CATSLRGASNQPQHF. The CDR3 bases are TGTGCCACCAGTCTCCGGGGGGCGAGCAATCAGCCCCAGCATTTT. The full variable domain, rest sourced from reference TRBV15 and TRBJ1-5, is DAMVIQNPRYQVTQFGKPVTLSCSQTLNHNVMYWYQQKSSQAPKLLFHYYDKDFNNEADTPDNFQSRRPNTSFCFLDIRSPGLGDTAMYLCATSLRGASNQPQHFGDGTRLSIL.

About this clonotype itself: The CDR3 ends on some other residue instead of the conserved phenylalanine or tryptophan, so this is likely a read error. The limits of the CDR3 on the DNA are not certain, so only TCRdb's listed CDR3 is given. The chain is built from TRBV4-1 and TRBJ2-5; the DNA was not used to check the table's D call, TRBD2. The germline V gene encodes CDR1 MGHRA and CDR2 YSYEKL. With termini counted, the CDR3 has 16 amino acids. The CDR3 here is CASSPYRAFMGETQYS.

The chain carries TRBV7-9 and TRBJ1-1; 8 bases are a match to TRBD1. The J segment lost 0 bases and the V segment lost 4 bases, leaving 4 bases of the junction unmatched. CDR3 length equals 15 residues. Germline CDR1 SEHNR, CDR2 FQNEAQ (reference sequence). In DNA, the CDR3 is TGTGCCAGCAGCTCCTGGACAGGGCTGAACACTGAAGCTTTCTTT. As protein: CASSSWTGLNTEAFF.

Worth noting for this clonotype: Its ends do not fully match the called genes, so a read error is possible. The chain carries TRBV11-1 and TRBJ2-1; 10 bases agree with TRBD2. From germline, CDR1 is SGHAT and CDR2 FQDESV (reference sequence). CDR3 length: 17 amino acids. The CDR3 reads CASISHLAGGSYIEQFF. Written as DNA, the CDR3 is TGTGCCAGCATTTCCCACTTAGCGGGAGGTTCCTACATTGAGCAGTTCTTC. The variable domain in full, with the rest retrieved from reference TRBV11-1 and TRBJ2-1, is EAEVAQSPRYKITEKSQAVAFWCDPISGHATLYWYRQILGQGPELLVQFQDESVVDDSQLPKDRFSAERLKGVDSTLKIQPAELGDSAMYLCASISHLAGGSYIEQFFGPGTRLTVL.

Worth noting for this clonotype: The junction departs from the called germline gene at one end, perhaps through a read error. V usage is TRBV4-1 and J usage is TRBJ1-1; TRBD1 is a possible D gene (5 bases). Germline V gene sequence: CDR1 MGHRA, CDR2 YSYEKL. The CDR3 length is 16 residues. DNA of the CDR3: TGCGCCAGGAGCCAACACCATAAACAGGAGTACACTGAAGCTTTCTTT. Protein sequence: CARSQHHKQEYTEAFF.

This chain joins TRBV5-1 and TRBJ2-3, with a possible D match to TRBD2 (5 bases). The CDR3 length is 12 residues. Germline CDR1 is SGHRS and CDR2 is YFSETQ. V gave up 5 bases and J gave up 6 bases, with 10 bases separating them. CDR3 bases: TGCGCCAGCAGTCGGGATTCGGATACGCAGTATTTT. Translating gives CASSRDSDTQYF.

On this clonotype: The germline gene is not matched at one end of the junction; a read error may be the cause. The chain uses TRBV6-5 and TRBJ2-7, with D hard to call. The CDR3 loop spans 15 amino acids. CDR1 and CDR2 from the germline V gene are MNHEY and SVGAGI. CDR3 protein: CASTSLRSLAYEQYF. The CDR3 nucleotides read TGTGCCAGCACCAGCCTACGTTCACTCGCCTATGAGCAGTACTTC.

On this clonotype: At one of its ends the junction is not consistent with the germline gene, which may arise from a read error. The gene calls are TRBV10-3 and TRBJ2-7; D is undetermined. Germline-derived CDR1 and CDR2 are ENHRY and SYGVKD. The CDR3 runs to 15 residues. The CDR3 bases are TGTGCCATCAGTGAGTCTTACCGTAGCTCGTACGAGCAGCACTTC. Protein: CAISESYRSSYEQHF.

As concerns this clonotype: Just one base apart from a much larger clone, this may be a read error. V usage is TRBV14 and J usage is TRBJ2-7; no clear D. Trimming stripped 3 bases from V and 6 bases from J, with 12 bases between. The germline gives CDR1 SGHDN, CDR2 FVKESK. The CDR3 sequence is 13 residues long. CDR3 bases: TGTGCCAGCAGCCAGTCAGCCCATGTCGAGCAGTACTTC. This gives the protein CASSQSAHVEQYF.

Concerning this clonotype itself: Its ends do not fully match the called genes, so a read error is possible. The chain combines TRBV11-3 with TRBJ2-3; D gene uncertain. This CDR3 contains 13 residues. Germline V gene data show CDR1 as SGHNT and CDR2 as YENEEA. CDR3 residues: CTSSIGNTDTQYF. CDR3 in DNA: TGTACCAGCAGCATAGGGAACACAGATACGCAGTATTTT.

About this clonotype itself: Without the conserved terminal phenylalanine or tryptophan, this CDR3 likely stems from a read error. V is TRBV12-3 or TRBV12-4 and J is TRBJ2-3; 7 bases agree with TRBD2. Trimming took 6 bases from V and 3 from J; bases not matched to a gene: 6. The CDR3 covers 14 residues. The CDR3 DNA is TGTGCCAGCAGGACTGGCGGGAGTACAGATACGCAGTATCTT. This sequence encodes CASRTGGSTDTQYL.

Turning to this clonotype: Because it lacks the conserved phenylalanine or tryptophan at the end, this CDR3 is likely a read error. V gene TRBV6-1 combines with J gene TRBJ2-1; D call uncertain. CDR3 length equals 15 residues. The germline CDR1 and CDR2 sequences are MNHNS and SASEGT. The germline V and J ends were trimmed by 6 bases and 5 bases, with 17 bases remaining between them. CDR3 residues: CASSAHGGLHNEQFS. The CDR3 nucleotides read TGTGCCAGCAGCGCGCATGGTGGGCTCCACAATGAGCAGTTCTCC.

The sample holds one count of this clonotype. The junction and the germline gene differ at one end; a read error may be behind it. The chain carries TRBV29-1 and TRBJ2-2; 9 positions agree with TRBD2. Germline V gene lookup returns CDR1 SQVTM and CDR2 ANQGSEA. The CDR3 runs to 16 residues. The CDR3 is CSADIAGAGGTEELFF. CDR3 DNA sequence: TGCAGCGCTGACATAGCGGGAGCGGGGGGCACCGAGGAACTGTTTTTC.

At least ten counts were recorded for this clonotype. The rearrangement joins TRBV10-3 to TRBJ2-1; 7 bases agree with TRBD1. This CDR3 region has 14 residues. CDR1 is ENHRY, CDR2 SYGVKD, per germline. With V trimmed by 3 bases and J by 6 bases, 5 bases remained unmatched. The CDR3 here is CAISDTDRVNEQFF. In DNA form, the CDR3 reads TGTGCCATCAGTGACACCGACAGGGTCAATGAGCAGTTCTTC.

With regard to this clonotype: With a much larger clone just one base away, this may be a read error. The rearrangement links TRBV20-1 to TRBJ2-1; 7 bases are shared with TRBD2. CDR3 length equals 16 residues. CDR1 DFQATT and CDR2 SNEGSKA come from the germline V gene (reference sequence). CDR3 amino acids: CSATVLREESYYEQFF. The CDR3 coding sequence is TGCAGTGCCACCGTGCTACGGGAGGAGTCCTACTATGAGCAGTTCTTC.

About this clonotype: One end of the junction is discordant with germline, which a read error may explain. The V and J genes are TRBV29-1 and TRBJ2-3; perhaps TRBD2 as D (6 bases). CDR3 length equals 14 residues. Germline V gene sequence: CDR1 SQVTM, CDR2 ANQGSEA. The CDR3 DNA sequence: TGCAACGCGATTCGAGGAGGGCGAACAGATACGCACTATTTT. Protein: CNAIRGGRTDTHYF.

The chain combines TRBV20-1 with TRBJ1-4, with TRBD1 as a possible D gene (5 bases). Germline V gene sequence: CDR1 DFQATT, CDR2 SNEGSKA (reference sequence). There are 13 residues in the CDR3. V was pared by 3 bases and J by 6 bases, with 11 bases between. The CDR3 here is CSASWGLDEKLFF. As DNA, the CDR3 is TGCAGTGCTAGCTGGGGCCTGGATGAAAAACTGTTTTTT.

Concerning this clonotype itself: A much larger clone differs by one base, so this may be a read error. The CDR3 region is CASTLAEDNEQFF. The CDR3 DNA sequence: TGTGCCAGCACCCTAGCCGAGGACAATGAGCAGTTCTTC. The chain has TRBV11-2 and TRBJ2-1, with D possibly matching TRBD2 (5 bases). This CDR3 has 13 amino acids. CDR1 is SGHAT, CDR2 FQNNGV, per germline. Trimming cost V 7 bases and J 5 bases, with 12 bases left between them.

Concerning this clonotype: An end of the junction differs from the germline gene, which may be a read error. V usage is TRBV5-4 and J usage is TRBJ1-2; D not certain. CDR3 length: 15 amino acids. Germline values: CDR1 SGHNT, CDR2 YYREEE (reference sequence). The CDR3 reads CASSSVQMAVGGYTF. For the CDR3, the DNA is TGTGCAAGCAGCTCGGTACAGATGGCGGTTGGTGGCTACACCTTC.

As concerns this clonotype: At one of its ends the junction is not consistent with the germline gene, which may arise from a read error. The genes are TRBV20-1 and TRBJ2-3; 15 bases are a match to TRBD2. In germline, CDR1 is DFQATT, CDR2 SNEGSKA (reference sequence). This CDR3 is built from 21 residues. DNA of the CDR3: TGCAGTACTAGAGATCCGAGGGGACTAGCGGGAGGACCTACAAGTACAGATACGCAGTATTTT. It encodes CSTRDPRGLAGGPTSTDTQYF.

With regard to this clonotype: Germline is not matched at one junction end, which may reflect a read error. V usage is TRBV28 and J usage is TRBJ2-1, with TRBD2 as a possible D gene (5 bases). Germline CDR1 reads MDHEN; CDR2 reads SYDVKM. The CDR3 runs 16 residues. CDR3 sequence (DNA): TGTACCAGCAGTATTGACCGGGATCACAAGGTCCATGAGCAGTTCTTC. This gives the protein CTSSIDRDHKVHEQFF.

On this clonotype: Sequence at one end of the junction differs from germline and may be a read error. The genes are TRBV5-6 and TRBJ2-1; possibly TRBD2 for D (5 bases). The CDR3 loop spans 17 amino acids. The germline CDR1 and CDR2 sequences are SGHDT and YYEEEE. Here the CDR3 reads CAGSLEWLGGWGNEQFF. The CDR3 DNA sequence: TGTGCCGGCAGCTTGGAGTGGTTGGGCGGGTGGGGAAATGAGCAGTTCTTC.

This clonotype was seen a few times. A read error may be the cause here, since a much bigger clone is one base away. The V gene is TRBV4-1, the J gene TRBJ1-3; weak D call: TRBD1 (5 bases). The germline V gene has CDR1 MGHRA and CDR2 YSYEKL. The CDR3 is 17 amino acids. CDR3 nucleotide sequence: TGCGCCAGCGGCCAAGATGGGCAGGGAGGCTCTGGAAACACCATATATTTT. This gives the protein CASGQDGQGGSGNTIYF.

This chain links TRBV7-3 with TRBJ1-1; 9 bases fit TRBD1. Unmatched junction bases numbered 7, after V lost 7 bases and J lost 1 base. Per germline, CDR1 SGHTA and CDR2 FQGTGA. The CDR3 runs 15 residues. CDR3 sequence: CASNSLGQGNTEAFF. DNA for the CDR3: TGTGCCAGCAACTCACTGGGACAGGGGAACACTGAAGCTTTCTTT.

Note on this clonotype: At one of its ends the junction is not consistent with the germline gene, which may arise from a read error. This chain uses TRBV29-1 with TRBJ2-1, with D possibly TRBD1 on 5 matching bases. The V gene's germline CDR1 is SQVTM and CDR2 ANQGSEA. The CDR3 spans 12 residues. CDR3 nucleotides: TGCAGCGTTGACCAGGGTTACAAAAAGCAGTTATTC. Its translation is CSVDQGYKKQLF.

The rearrangement joins TRBV11-2 to TRBJ1-3; no clear D. The CDR3 totals 16 residues. Per germline, CDR1 SGHAT and CDR2 FQNNGV. Trimming took off 4 bases at V and 0 bases at J, with 13 bases between the two ends. The CDR3 is CASSSLAAPSGNTIYF. The CDR3 DNA reads as TGTGCCAGCAGCTCCTTGGCAGCACCCTCTGGAAACACCATATATTTT.

This clonotype appeared a single time. Relative to the germline gene, one junction end is altered; a read error may explain this. CDR3 region: CASSENIGTYTKAFF. The CDR3 nucleotides are TGCGCCAGCAGTGAGAATATCGGGACTTACACTAAAGCTTTCTTT. The gene calls are TRBV10-1 and TRBJ1-1; maybe TRBD1 (5 bases). The CDR3 has 15 amino acids. Germline V gives CDR1 WNHNN, CDR2 SYGVQD (reference sequence).

This clonotype was picked up many times. The V and J genes are TRBV28 and TRBJ2-5; D call uncertain. The CDR3 runs to 11 residues. Germline lookup yields CDR1 MDHEN and CDR2 SYDVKM. V was trimmed by 6 bases and J by 7 bases, leaving 9 bases between them. The CDR3, as DNA: TGTGCCAGCAGCAACCCCAGGACCCAGTACTTC. Protein product: CASSNPRTQYF. Full variable domain (missing parts from reference TRBV28 and TRBJ2-5): DVKVTQSSRYLVKRTGEKVFLECVQDMDHENMFWYRQDPGLGLRLIYFSYDVKMKEKGDIPEGYSVSREKKERFSLILESASTNQTSMYLCASSNPRTQYFGPGTRLLVL.

This clonotype was counted a few times. This sequence joins TRBV5-1 and TRBJ2-4; D is possibly TRBD1 (6 bases). Per germline, CDR1 SGHRS and CDR2 YFSETQ. CDR3 size: 16 residues. V gave up 2 bases and J gave up 8 bases, with 20 bases separating them. CDR3 sequence reads: CASSLLPTGQSDIQYF. In DNA form, the CDR3 reads TGCGCCAGCAGCTTATTACCGACAGGACAGTCAGACATTCAGTACTTC. The entire variable domain, with the rest obtained from reference TRBV5-1 and TRBJ2-4, is as follows: KAGVTQTPRYLIKTRGQQVTLSCSPISGHRSVSWYQQTPGQGLQFLFEYFSETQRNKGNFPGRFSGRQFSNSRSEMNVSTLELGDSALYLCASSLLPTGQSDIQYFGAGTRLSVL.